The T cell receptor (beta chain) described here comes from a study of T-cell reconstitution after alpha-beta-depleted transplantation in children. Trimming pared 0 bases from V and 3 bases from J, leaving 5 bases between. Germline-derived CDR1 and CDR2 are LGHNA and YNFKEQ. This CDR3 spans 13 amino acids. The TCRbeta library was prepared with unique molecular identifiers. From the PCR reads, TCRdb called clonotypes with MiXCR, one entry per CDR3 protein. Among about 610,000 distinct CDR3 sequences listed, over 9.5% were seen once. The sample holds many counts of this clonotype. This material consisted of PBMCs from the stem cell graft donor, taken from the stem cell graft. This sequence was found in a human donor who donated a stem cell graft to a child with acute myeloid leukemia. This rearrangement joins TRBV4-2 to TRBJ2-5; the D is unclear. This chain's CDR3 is CASSQDRKETQYF. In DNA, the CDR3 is TGTGCCAGCAGCCAAGACCGAAAAGAGACCCAGTACTTC.